A single sample gave rise to the 24 T cell receptor beta chains below, sequenced in a study of T cells after yellow fever vaccination. TCRdb called the 5' RACE reads again in MiXCR, with one record for every CDR3 protein. The sample lists 620,000 or so distinct CDR3 sequences, 10% to 15% occurring once. The material was PBMCs, obtained on the day of the yellow fever booster vaccination. The receptors derive from a man under 40 who received the YFV17D yellow fever vaccine.

The V and J genes are TRBV20-1 and TRBJ2-3, with 9 bases aligning to TRBD2. The germline gives CDR1 DFQATT, CDR2 SNEGSKA (reference sequence). The CDR3 extends over 16 amino acids. Trimming cost V 2 bases and J 2 bases; bases outside gene matches: 8. The CDR3 DNA sequence: TGCAGTGCTAGAACGCTAGCGGGACACCACACAGATACGCAGTATTTT. Its protein is CSARTLAGHHTDTQYF.

J is TRBJ2-1 and V is TRBV12-3 or TRBV12-4; maybe TRBD2 (6 bases). The V gene lost 6 bases and the J gene lost 10 bases, with 16 bases spanning the gap. This CDR3 comprises 13 residues. The CDR3 DNA is TGTGCCAGCAGACCGGACCCGGCGGGGGAGCAGTTCTTC. The encoded protein is CASRPDPAGEQFF.

This clonotype has more than one count but fewer than ten. The V and J genes are TRBV27 and TRBJ2-7; 7 bases line up with TRBD1. The junction had 9 bases not matched to a gene; V was cut back by 6 bases and J by 1 base. The CDR3 runs to 15 residues. The germline V gene encodes CDR1 MNHEY and CDR2 SMNVEV (reference sequence). The CDR3 sequence is CASRRLTGQSYEQYF. The CDR3 nucleotides are TGTGCCAGCAGACGACTAACGGGACAGTCCTACGAGCAGTACTTC.

This clonotype was seen more than once but under ten times. The chain uses TRBV27 and TRBJ2-7; 9 bases are shared with TRBD1. CDR1 MNHEY and CDR2 SMNVEV come from the germline V gene (reference sequence). V lost 7 bases and J lost 3; bases outside the gene matches: 10. This CDR3 spans 15 amino acids. This CDR3 is CASTKQGTGNYEQYF. DNA of the CDR3: TGTGCCAGCACCAAACAGGGGACAGGGAACTACGAGCAGTACTTC.

This clonotype was seen a few times. V usage is TRBV20-1 and J usage is TRBJ2-1, with 7 bases that match TRBD1. Trimming cost V 3 bases and J 5 bases; bases outside gene matches: 4. The CDR3 is 13 amino acids. Germline V gene sequence: CDR1 DFQATT, CDR2 SNEGSKA (reference sequence). This CDR3 is CSASLQGNNEQFF. CDR3 coding DNA: TGCAGTGCTAGTTTACAGGGGAACAATGAGCAGTTCTTC.

This clonotype was recorded a few times. The J gene is TRBJ2-7, the V gene TRBV5-1, with 7 nucleotides matching TRBD1. Trimming at V came to 3 bases and at J to 5 bases, leaving 5 bases not matched to a gene. Germline V gene data show CDR1 as SGHRS and CDR2 as YFSETQ. The CDR3 is 13 amino acids. The CDR3 region is CASSWDDRDEQYF. The DNA of the CDR3 is TGCGCCAGCAGCTGGGACGACAGGGACGAGCAGTACTTC.

The chain joins TRBV14 to TRBJ2-5; D is undetermined. V shed 1 base and J shed 1 base, with 10 bases lying between them. Germline V gives CDR1 SGHDN, CDR2 FVKESK. This CDR3 is built from 15 residues. This CDR3 is CASSQGEIIQETQYF. In nucleotides, the CDR3 is TGTGCCAGCAGCCAAGGGGAAATAATCCAAGAGACCCAGTACTTC.

This clonotype was detected ten times or more. The V call is TRBV12-3 or TRBV12-4, the J call TRBJ2-7; 8 bases line up with TRBD2. This CDR3 is 15 amino acids long. With 0 bases clipped from V and 6 bases from J, the junction kept 7 bases outside the gene matches. CDR3 region: CASSLAALAGPEQYF. The CDR3, as DNA: TGTGCCAGCAGTTTAGCAGCCCTAGCGGGCCCCGAGCAGTACTTC.

This chain uses TRBV20-1 with TRBJ1-1, with 7 bases identical to TRBD1. The V gene end was trimmed by 5 bases and the J gene end by 5 bases; junction bases not matched to a gene: 14. Looked up from germline, CDR1 is DFQATT and CDR2 is SNEGSKA (reference sequence). There are 15 residues in the CDR3. This CDR3 reads CSARPGQLILTEAFF. CDR3 DNA sequence: TGCAGTGCTCGCCCGGGACAGCTAATCCTAACTGAAGCTTTCTTT.

This clonotype turned up a few times. The V call is TRBV6-1, the J call TRBJ2-7; 16 positions agree with TRBD2. CDR3 size: 18 residues. Germline loops: CDR1 MNHNS, CDR2 SASEGT. The trim removed 5 bases at V and 1 base at J, leaving 8 bases unmatched. The CDR3 spells CASSPGTSGRALSYEQYF. The CDR3 nucleotides are TGTGCCAGCAGTCCCGGGACTAGCGGGAGGGCCTTGTCCTACGAGCAGTACTTC.

The chain joins TRBV18 to TRBJ2-5; the D is unclear. The CDR3 runs 12 residues. CDR1 KGHSH and CDR2 LQKENI come from the germline V gene. V was cut by 2 bases and J by 5 bases, with 6 bases left in between. The CDR3 DNA follows: TGTGCCAGCTCACCAAGTGAGGAGACCCAGTACTTC. Translated: CASSPSEETQYF.

V usage is TRBV20-1 and J usage is TRBJ2-5; 10 bases align to TRBD2. Germline lookup yields CDR1 DFQATT and CDR2 SNEGSKA (reference sequence). CDR3 length: 15 amino acids. V was pared by 6 bases and J by 1 base, with 8 bases of the junction left unmatched. The CDR3 DNA sequence: TGCAGTGCCCGGACTAGCGGCCACCGCCAAGAGACCCAGTACTTC. Its translation: CSARTSGHRQETQYF.

This chain uses TRBV30 with TRBJ2-3; D is unresolved. The CDR3 spans 14 residues. Trimming cost V 1 base and J 1 base, with 9 bases left between them. In germline, CDR1 is GTSNPN, CDR2 SVGIG (reference sequence). In nucleotides, the CDR3 is TGTGCCTGGAGTGGGGCGTACGGCACAGATACGCAGTATTTT. This sequence encodes CAWSGAYGTDTQYF.

The rearrangement joins TRBV4-3 to TRBJ2-7; TRBD1 aligns across 8 bases. Losses at the gene ends were 6 bases for V and 7 bases for J; bases not matched to a gene: 8. Germline CDR1 is LGHNA and CDR2 is YSLEER. The length of the CDR3 is 13 residues. CDR3 protein: CASSPGTGMEQYF. The CDR3 DNA follows: TGCGCCAGCAGTCCCGGGACAGGAATGGAGCAGTACTTC.

This clonotype was observed a few times. This sequence joins TRBV30 and TRBJ2-3, with D tentatively TRBD2 (5 bases). Trimming shortened V by 3 bases and J by 4 bases, and 8 bases separated the two germline ends. Germline V lookup: CDR1 GTSNPN, CDR2 SVGIG (reference sequence). The CDR3 is 12 amino acids. The CDR3 region is CAWSSGADTQYF. The CDR3 DNA sequence: TGTGCCTGGAGCTCCGGGGCAGATACGCAGTATTTT.

This chain uses TRBV5-1 with TRBJ2-7; possible D gene TRBD2, 6 bases. This CDR3 contains 14 residues. V lost 4 bases to trimming and J lost 4 bases, with 15 bases between them. Germline CDR1 and CDR2: SGHRS and YFSETQ. The CDR3 coding sequence is TGCGCCAGCAGCGGGGCTAGCGCGACGTACGAGCAGTACTTC. This gives the protein CASSGASATYEQYF.

The table lists this clonotype with a few counts. This chain links TRBV20-1 with TRBJ2-7; perhaps D is TRBD1 or TRBD2 (6 bases each). The V and J ends lost 5 bases and 6 bases respectively, with 20 bases between them. Germline V gene sequence: CDR1 DFQATT, CDR2 SNEGSKA (reference sequence). The CDR3 length is 14 residues. This CDR3 is CSASRGQNLAEQYF. DNA for the CDR3: TGCAGTGCTTCCCGGGGGCAGAATCTGGCCGAGCAGTACTTC.

J is TRBJ1-1 and V is TRBV29-1; D may be TRBD1 (5 bases). Trimming shortened V by 7 bases and J by 8 bases, and 14 bases separated the two germline ends. Germline assignment: CDR1 SQVTM and CDR2 ANQGSEA. CDR3 length equals 11 residues. The CDR3, as DNA: TGCAGCGGGGGGAGTCGGGAAGAAGCTTTCTTT. This sequence encodes CSGGSREEAFF.

This clonotype appeared many times. V usage is TRBV6-6 and J usage is TRBJ2-5, with a possible D match to TRBD1 (5 bases). V was trimmed by 4 bases and J by 2 bases, leaving 8 bases between them. The CDR3 loop spans 13 amino acids. Per germline, CDR1 MNHNY and CDR2 SVGAGI (reference sequence). The DNA for the CDR3 is TGTGCCAGCAGTTGGGGCAGTCAAGAGACCCAGTACTTC. Protein product: CASSWGSQETQYF.

This clonotype was seen a handful of times. CDR3 nucleotides: TGTGCCAGCAGTTACTCAGCAGGGGCCGGGGAGCTGTTTTTT. It codes for CASSYSAGAGELFF. The chain employs TRBV6-5 and TRBJ2-2; tentatively, D is TRBD1 (6 bases). Trimming took off 0 bases at V and 6 bases at J, with 8 bases between the two ends. The CDR3 loop spans 14 amino acids. CDR1 MNHEY and CDR2 SVGAGI come from the germline V gene.

The chain uses TRBV5-1 and TRBJ2-5; 9 bases match TRBD2. The CDR3 extends over 16 amino acids. Trimming took 0 bases from V and 1 from J; bases not matched to a gene: 4. Per germline, CDR1 SGHRS and CDR2 YFSETQ. The CDR3, as DNA: TGCGCCAGCAGCTTGGCCCCTAGCGGGATCCAAGAGACCCAGTACTTC. It is translated as CASSLAPSGIQETQYF.

In its sample, this clonotype was seen once. The rearrangement links TRBV9 to TRBJ2-1, with 9 bases lining up with TRBD2. This CDR3 region has 18 residues. Germline V CDR1 and CDR2: SGDLS, YYNGEE. Trimming cost V 5 bases and J 2 bases; bases outside gene matches: 14. The DNA of the CDR3 is TGTGCCAGCAGTTCGTTGCGGGAGGGGGAGAACGCCTACAATGAGCAGTTCTTC. It encodes CASSSLREGENAYNEQFF.

This clonotype appeared once. The chain carries TRBV2 and TRBJ2-3, with TRBD1 matching over 11 bases. The CDR3 covers 15 residues. The V gene's germline CDR1 is SNHLY and CDR2 FYNNEI. The V gene end was trimmed by 6 bases and the J gene end by 6 bases; junction bases not matched to a gene: 8. This CDR3 reads CASSRTGTGGDTQYF. In DNA, the CDR3 is TGTGCCAGCAGCAGAACCGGGACAGGGGGTGATACGCAGTATTTT.

The chain uses TRBV4-3 and TRBJ1-1, with no clear D. Germline V gives CDR1 LGHNA, CDR2 YSLEER. The CDR3 is 15 amino acids. Trimming left V 0 bases short and J 5 bases short, with 13 bases between. CDR3 in amino acids: CASSQEWARETEAFF. DNA of the CDR3: TGCGCCAGCAGCCAAGAATGGGCTAGGGAGACTGAAGCTTTCTTT.